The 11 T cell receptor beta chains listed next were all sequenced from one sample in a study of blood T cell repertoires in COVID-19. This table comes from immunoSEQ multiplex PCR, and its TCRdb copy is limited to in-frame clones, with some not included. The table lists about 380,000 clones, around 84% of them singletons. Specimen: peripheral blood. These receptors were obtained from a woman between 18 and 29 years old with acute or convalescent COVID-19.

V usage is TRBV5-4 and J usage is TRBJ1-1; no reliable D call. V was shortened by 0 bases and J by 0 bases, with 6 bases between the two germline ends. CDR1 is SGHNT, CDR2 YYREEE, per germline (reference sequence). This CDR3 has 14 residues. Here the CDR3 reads CASSLDAVNTEAFF. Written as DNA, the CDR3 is TGTGCCAGCAGCTTGGACGCGGTGAACACTGAAGCTTTCTTT.

The CDR3 region has the DNA TGCGCCACCCCCGCCGTCGGGTCCCTTAGGGGGGAAAAACTGTTTTTT. Residues: CATPAVGSLRGEKLFF. V is TRBV5-1 and J is TRBJ1-4; D is possibly TRBD1 (6 bases). Germline V gene lookup returns CDR1 SGHRS and CDR2 YFSETQ. Between the trimmed V and J ends, which lost 9 bases and 8 bases, there was a span of 26 bases. The CDR3 has 16 amino acids. Based on the CDR3 plus reference TRBV5-1 and TRBJ1-4, the full variable domain is KAGVTQTPRYLIKTRGQQVTLSCSPISGHRSVSWYQQTPGQGLQFLFEYFSETQRNKGNFPGRFSGRQFSNSRSEMNVSTLELGDSALYLCATPAVGSLRGEKLFFGSGTQLSVL.

For the CDR3, the DNA is TGTGCCAGCAGCAAATGTTGGGCAGGGTCGGAAGGAAACACCATATATTTT. Protein sequence: CASSKCWAGSEGNTIYF. The rearrangement links TRBV21-1 to TRBJ1-3; the table gives TRBD1 as D, unverified against the DNA. TRBV21-1 is deemed a pseudogene. The CDR3 spans 17 residues.

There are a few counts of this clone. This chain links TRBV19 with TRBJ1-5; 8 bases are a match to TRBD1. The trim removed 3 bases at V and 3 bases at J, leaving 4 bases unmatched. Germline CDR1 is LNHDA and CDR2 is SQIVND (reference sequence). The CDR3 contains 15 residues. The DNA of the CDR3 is TGTGCCAGTAGTATTGGACAGGGCGCCAATCAGCCCCAGCATTTT. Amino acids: CASSIGQGANQPQHF.

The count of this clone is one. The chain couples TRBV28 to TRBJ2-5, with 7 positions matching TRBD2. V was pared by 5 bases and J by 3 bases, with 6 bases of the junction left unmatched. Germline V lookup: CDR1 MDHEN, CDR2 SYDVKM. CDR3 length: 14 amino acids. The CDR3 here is CASSLLGTKETQYF. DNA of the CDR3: TGTGCCAGCAGTCTCCTCGGGACTAAAGAGACCCAGTACTTC.

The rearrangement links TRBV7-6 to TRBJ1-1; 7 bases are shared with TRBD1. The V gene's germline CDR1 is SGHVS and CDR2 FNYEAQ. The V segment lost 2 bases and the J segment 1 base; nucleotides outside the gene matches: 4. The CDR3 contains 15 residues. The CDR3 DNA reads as TGTGCCAGCAGCTTAACACAGGGGCCGAACACTGAAGCTTTCTTT. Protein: CASSLTQGPNTEAFF.

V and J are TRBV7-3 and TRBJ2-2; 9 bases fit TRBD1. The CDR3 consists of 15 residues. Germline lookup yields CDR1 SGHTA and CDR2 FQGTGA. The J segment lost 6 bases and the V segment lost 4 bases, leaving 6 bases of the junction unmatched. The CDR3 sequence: CASSSDRGQAGELFF. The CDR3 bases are TGTGCCAGCAGCTCGGACAGGGGCCAGGCCGGGGAGCTGTTTTTT.

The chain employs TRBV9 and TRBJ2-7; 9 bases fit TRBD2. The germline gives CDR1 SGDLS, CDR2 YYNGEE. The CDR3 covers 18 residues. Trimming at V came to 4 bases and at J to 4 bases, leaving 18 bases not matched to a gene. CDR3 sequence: CASSPQVAGALHLYEQYF. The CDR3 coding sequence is TGTGCCAGCAGCCCCCAGGTAGCGGGGGCCTTACACTTATACGAGCAGTACTTC.

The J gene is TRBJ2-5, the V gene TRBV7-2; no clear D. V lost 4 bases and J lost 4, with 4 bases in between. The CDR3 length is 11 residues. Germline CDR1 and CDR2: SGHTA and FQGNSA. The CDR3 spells CASSSGETQYF. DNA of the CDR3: TGTGCCAGCAGCTCAGGAGAGACCCAGTACTTC.

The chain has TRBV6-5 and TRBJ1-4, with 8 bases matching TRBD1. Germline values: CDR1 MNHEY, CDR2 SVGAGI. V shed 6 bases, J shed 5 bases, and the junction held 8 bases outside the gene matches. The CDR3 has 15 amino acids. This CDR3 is CASRFDRGPNEKLFF. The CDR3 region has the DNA TGTGCCAGCAGGTTTGACAGGGGTCCAAATGAAAAACTGTTTTTT.

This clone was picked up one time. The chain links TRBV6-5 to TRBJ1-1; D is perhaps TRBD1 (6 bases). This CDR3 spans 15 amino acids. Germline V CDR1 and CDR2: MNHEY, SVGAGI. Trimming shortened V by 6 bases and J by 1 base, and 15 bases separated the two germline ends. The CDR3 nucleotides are TGTGCCAGCAGCCAGGGGCCAAGGGCGAACACTGAAGCTTTCTTT. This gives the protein CASSQGPRANTEAFF.